This TCR beta chain came from a study of shared clonotypes between healthy human individuals. The CDR3 is 13 amino acids. Germline CDR1 MNHEY, CDR2 SMNVEV (reference sequence). V lost 6 bases and J lost 7, with 16 bases in between. Data came from immunoSEQ multiplex PCR; TCRdb stores just in-frame clones and leaves some out. This table holds about 590,000 clones, roughly 95% found once. The study's findings and limits: The rarefaction results pointed to incomplete sorted-subset sequencing despite large depth. Among donors, the sharing of clonotypes was expected to be influenced by sequencing depth.

Of note for this clone: Antigen specificity is unknown.

CD45RO-negative CD8 cells positively selected for CCR7 made up the naive population, which excluded terminally differentiated effector memory CD45RA+ cells. The source of this sequence is a woman in her 30s in good health. The V and J genes are TRBV27 and TRBJ2-7; D is unclear. The sample consisted of naive CD8+ T cells sorted from blood. This CDR3 reads CASSPTLAWEQYF. In DNA form, the CDR3 reads TGTGCCAGCAGCCCCACATTGGCGTGGGAGCAGTACTTC.